These 15 T cell receptor beta chains share one sample of origin, sequenced in a study of cytomegalovirus exposure and HLA in healthy donors. Primers: 60 Vbeta forward and 13 Jbeta reverse. The protocol was immunoSEQ multiplex PCR, while the TCRdb copy is restricted to in-frame clones and leaves out a portion. The sample carries approximately 150,000 clones, over 75% recorded once. The specimen was PBMCs. The receptors shown here come from a human donor in good health.

This rearrangement joins TRBV5-4 to TRBJ2-7, with D tentatively TRBD2 (7 bases). This CDR3 comprises 15 residues. Trimming removed 4 bases at V and 2 bases at J, with 16 bases between. Germline values: CDR1 SGHNT, CDR2 YYREEE (reference sequence). The CDR3 DNA follows: TGTGCCAGCAGCCCAGGGGCTAGCGGACCCTACGAGCAGTACTTC. The encoded protein is CASSPGASGPYEQYF.

This clone was recorded only once. This chain uses TRBV6-1 with TRBJ1-2, with D maybe TRBD1 (6 bases). The germline CDR1 and CDR2 sequences are MNHNS and SASEGT. This CDR3 has 15 residues. Trimming shortened V by 2 bases and J by 3 bases, and 13 bases separated the two germline ends. In DNA, the CDR3 is TGTGCCAGCAGTGAAACGAGACAGGTGTACTATGGCTACACCTTC. Translation: CASSETRQVYYGYTF.

This clone was found once. V is TRBV19 and J is TRBJ1-5; D call uncertain. This CDR3 has 14 amino acids. Trimming took 0 bases from V and 6 from J, leaving 9 bases between them. The germline V gene has CDR1 LNHDA and CDR2 SQIVND (reference sequence). The CDR3 nucleotides are TGTGCCAGTAGTATAGATCCAGGCAGTCAGCCCCAGCATTTT. Its translation is CASSIDPGSQPQHF.

The chain couples TRBV27 to TRBJ2-1; 9 bases map to TRBD2. In germline, CDR1 is MNHEY, CDR2 SMNVEV (reference sequence). The CDR3 covers 16 residues. V was pared by 1 base and J by 4 bases, with 5 bases of the junction left unmatched. In nucleotides, the CDR3 is TGTGCCAGCAGTTTATTTGCGGGGGGGCAGTACAATGAGCAGTTCTTC. It yields the protein CASSLFAGGQYNEQFF.

The chain employs TRBV7-2 and TRBJ2-5; D is perhaps TRBD1 (6 bases). Trimming shortened V by 4 bases and J by 1 base, and 13 bases separated the two germline ends. Germline V CDR1 and CDR2: SGHTA, FQGNSA. This CDR3 has 15 amino acids. CDR3 DNA: TGTGCCAGCAGCTCCGGGACAAAATTCCAAGAGACCCAGTACTTC. Its protein product is CASSSGTKFQETQYF.

The chain employs TRBV4-2 and TRBJ1-4; TRBD1 is a possible D gene (6 bases). Germline V gene lookup returns CDR1 LGHNA and CDR2 YNFKEQ. The CDR3 covers 15 residues. V was cut by 3 bases and J by 8 bases, with 16 bases left in between. CDR3 DNA: TGTGCCAGCAGCCAGGACCGGGACATTCAAGAAAAACTGTTTTTT. This translates into CASSQDRDIQEKLFF.

CDR3 DNA sequence: TGTGCCAGCTCTCTCAACAGGGGAGGCTTTGGGACTGAAGCTTTCTTT. Amino acids: CASSLNRGGFGTEAFF. V gene TRBV18 combines with J gene TRBJ1-1; 7 nucleotides agree with TRBD1. The CDR3 is 16 amino acids. Per germline, CDR1 KGHSH and CDR2 LQKENI. With 6 bases clipped from V and 5 bases from J, the junction kept 15 bases outside the gene matches.

In this sample, this clone turned up once. The chain carries TRBV19 and TRBJ2-5, with 8 positions matching TRBD2. From germline, CDR1 is LNHDA and CDR2 SQIVND (reference sequence). Losses at the gene ends were 4 bases for V and 2 bases for J; bases not matched to a gene: 6. CDR3 length: 15 residues. CDR3 DNA: TGTGCCAGTAGTACGGAGCGGGGGCGACAAGAGACCCAGTACTTC. This gives the protein CASSTERGRQETQYF.

The chain has TRBV29-1 and TRBJ2-5, with 14 bases fitting TRBD2. V lost 7 bases, J lost 4 bases, and 5 bases stayed unmatched. Looked up from germline, CDR1 is SQVTM and CDR2 is ANQGSEA. The CDR3 runs 14 residues. The CDR3 DNA reads TGCAGCGCCCCTGGGACTAGCGGGGGAGAGACCCAGTACTTC. Translating it yields CSAPGTSGGETQYF.

This clone has just a few counts. V gene TRBV19 combines with J gene TRBJ2-3; possible D gene TRBD2, 7 bases. Trimming left V 4 bases short and J 1 base short, with 18 bases between. There are 17 residues in the CDR3. CDR1 and CDR2 (germline): LNHDA, SQIVND (reference sequence). CDR3 residues: CASSNRVGGAGTDTQYF. The CDR3 coding sequence is TGTGCCAGTAGTAACAGGGTAGGGGGGGCCGGCACAGATACGCAGTATTTT.

The chain recombines TRBV4-3 with TRBJ2-5; 7 nucleotides line up with TRBD2. The germline CDR1 and CDR2 sequences are LGHNA and YSLEER. With 2 bases clipped from V and 2 bases from J, the junction kept 8 bases outside the gene matches. The CDR3 consists of 16 residues. CDR3 in amino acids: CASSQFTPGGQETQYF. The CDR3, as DNA: TGCGCCAGCAGCCAATTTACACCGGGGGGACAAGAGACCCAGTACTTC.

The rearrangement uses TRBV7-2 and TRBJ2-7; no clear D. CDR1 is SGHTA, CDR2 FQGNSA, per germline. The CDR3 is 12 amino acids. The V end was cut by 6 bases, the J end by 9 bases, with 15 bases between. The CDR3 protein is CASSRPGAPQYF. The CDR3 nucleotides are TGTGCCAGCAGTCGCCCCGGAGCTCCGCAGTACTTC.

The CDR3 spells CASSHPSGGAYEQYF. DNA for the CDR3: TGTGCCAGCAGCCACCCCAGCGGGGGGGCCTACGAGCAGTACTTC. This chain uses TRBV4-2 with TRBJ2-7; 10 bases line up with TRBD2. V gave up 3 bases and J gave up 2 bases; unmatched junction bases: 4. There are 15 residues in the CDR3. Germline CDR1 reads LGHNA; CDR2 reads YNFKEQ.

The rearrangement links TRBV4-3 to TRBJ2-2; perhaps TRBD2 as D (5 bases). CDR1 is LGHNA and CDR2 is YSLEER in the germline V gene. The CDR3 is 14 residues long. Between the trimmed V and J ends, which lost 1 base and 10 bases, there was a span of 13 bases. The CDR3 here is CASSQAPGWAELFF. The CDR3 DNA reads TGCGCCAGCAGCCAAGCCCCGGGGTGGGCGGAGCTGTTTTTT.

As for this clone: The junction shows a germline mismatch at one end, possibly a read error. V usage is TRBV7-9 and J usage is TRBJ2-1, with 11 bases aligning to TRBD1. There are 17 residues in the CDR3. Per the germline V gene, CDR1 is SEHNR and CDR2 is FQNEAQ (reference sequence). CDR3: CSSSLVVGQGASNEQFF. In nucleotides, the CDR3 is TGTTCCAGCAGCTTAGTAGTAGGACAGGGGGCTAGTAATGAGCAGTTCTTC.